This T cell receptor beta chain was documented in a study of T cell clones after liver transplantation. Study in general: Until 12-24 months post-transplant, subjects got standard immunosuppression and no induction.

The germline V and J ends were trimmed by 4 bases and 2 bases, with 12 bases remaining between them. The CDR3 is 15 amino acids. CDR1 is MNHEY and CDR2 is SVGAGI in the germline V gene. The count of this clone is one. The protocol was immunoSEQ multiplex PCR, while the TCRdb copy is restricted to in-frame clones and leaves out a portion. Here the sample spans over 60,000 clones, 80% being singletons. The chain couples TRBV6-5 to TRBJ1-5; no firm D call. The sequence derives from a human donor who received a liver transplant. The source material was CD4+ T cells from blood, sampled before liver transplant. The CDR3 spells CASSLNLWGNQPQHF. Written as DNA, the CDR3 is TGTGCCAGCAGTTTAAACCTTTGGGGCAATCAGCCCCAGCATTTT.